This entry describes one T cell receptor (beta chain). The antigen remains unidentified. Germline CDR1 reads MNHNS; CDR2 reads SASEGT. The CDR3 runs to 15 residues. V shed 1 base and J 6 bases; nucleotides not matched to a gene: 5. These data belong to a study of cytomegalovirus exposure and HLA in healthy donors. PCR involved 60 Vbeta and 13 Jbeta primers. Measured with immunoSEQ multiplex PCR; TCRdb has only the in-frame clones, and not every one. The table has some 150,000 clones, over 60% seen once. The study's findings and limits: Using a false discovery rate of 0.05, a later analysis showed that some 16,000 TCR beta sequences were associated with HLA alleles.

The sequencing sample was made of PBMCs. The sequence derives from a female donor in good health and CMV-seropositive. The V and J genes are TRBV6-1 and TRBJ2-2, with 7 nucleotides matching TRBD2. CDR3 residues: CASSEGGGWAGELFF. The CDR3 bases are TGTGCCAGCAGTGAAGGGGGAGGGTGGGCCGGGGAGCTGTTTTTT.